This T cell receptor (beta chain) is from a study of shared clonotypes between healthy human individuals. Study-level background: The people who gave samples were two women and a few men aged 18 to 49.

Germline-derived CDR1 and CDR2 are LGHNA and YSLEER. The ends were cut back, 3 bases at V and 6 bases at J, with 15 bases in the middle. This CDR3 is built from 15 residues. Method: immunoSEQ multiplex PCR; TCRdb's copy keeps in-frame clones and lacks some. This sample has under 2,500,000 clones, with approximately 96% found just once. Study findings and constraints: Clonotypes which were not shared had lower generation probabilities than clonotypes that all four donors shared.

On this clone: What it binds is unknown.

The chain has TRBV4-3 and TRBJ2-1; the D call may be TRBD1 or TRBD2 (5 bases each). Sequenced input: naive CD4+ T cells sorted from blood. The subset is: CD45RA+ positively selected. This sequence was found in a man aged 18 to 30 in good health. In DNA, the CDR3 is TGCGCCAGCAGCCATATGAGCCGGGACGGCAATGAGCAGTTCTTC. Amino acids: CASSHMSRDGNEQFF.